Below are 20 T cell receptor beta chains sequenced from a single sample in a study of cytomegalovirus exposure and HLA in healthy donors. PCR was performed using 60 Vbeta and 13 Jbeta primers. Using immunoSEQ multiplex PCR, the repertoire was profiled, and TCRdb retains in-frame clones only, with some absent. The data show over 150,000 clones, approximately 82% seen once. Material: PBMCs. Receptor source: a girl aged 2 to 9 in good health and CMV-seropositive.

The chain joins TRBV5-4 to TRBJ2-5, with 13 bases fitting TRBD2. CDR1 SGHNT and CDR2 YYREEE come from the germline V gene (reference sequence). The CDR3 contains 18 residues. The V segment lost 4 bases and the J segment 4 bases; nucleotides outside the gene matches: 13. The CDR3 region is CASSPTIPTSGRLETQYF. CDR3 in DNA: TGTGCCAGCAGCCCAACAATCCCGACTAGCGGGAGGCTAGAGACCCAGTACTTC.

V and J are TRBV29-1 and TRBJ1-2, with D unresolved. This CDR3 is 13 amino acids long. Trimming took 1 base from V and 5 from J, leaving 11 bases between them. Germline CDR1 is SQVTM and CDR2 is ANQGSEA. The CDR3 nucleotides read TGCAGCGTTGAAGCGGGGTTTGGGTATGGCTACACCTTC. Protein: CSVEAGFGYGYTF.

The J gene is TRBJ2-3, the V gene TRBV6-1, with TRBD2 as a possible D gene (6 bases). CDR1 and CDR2 (germline): MNHNS, SASEGT. The CDR3 sequence is 15 residues long. V dropped 5 bases and J dropped 0 bases, with 12 bases sitting between them. The chain's CDR3 is CASSSRLVSTDTQYF. The CDR3 DNA reads TGTGCCAGCAGTTCCCGACTAGTTAGCACAGATACGCAGTATTTT.

V usage is TRBV4-1 and J usage is TRBJ1-2, with 9 nucleotides matching TRBD1. The V gene end was trimmed by 2 bases and the J gene end by 9 bases; junction bases not matched to a gene: 10. The CDR3 has 15 amino acids. From germline, CDR1 is MGHRA and CDR2 YSYEKL. The CDR3 sequence is CASSQQDRGGCRYTF. CDR3 in DNA: TGCGCCAGCAGCCAACAGGACAGGGGCGGCTGTCGCTACACCTTC.

The chain couples TRBV6-1 to TRBJ1-4; TRBD1 aligns across 9 bases. This CDR3 comprises 18 residues. V trimming: 1 base; J trimming: 8 bases; junction bases outside the gene matches: 14. CDR1 and CDR2 from the germline V gene are MNHNS and SASEGT. In nucleotides, the CDR3 is TGTGCCAGCAGTGAAGTGTGGACAGGGGTCCGAGTGTTCGAAAAACTGTTTTTT. Protein product: CASSEVWTGVRVFEKLFF.

The chain combines TRBV15 with TRBJ1-2; D is ambiguous. The V end lost 1 base, the J end lost 2 bases, and 8 bases lay between the germline ends. CDR1 and CDR2 from the germline V gene are LNHNV and YYDKDF (reference sequence). The CDR3 is 14 amino acids. This chain's CDR3 is CATSRGGENYGYTF. Written as DNA, the CDR3 is TGTGCCACCAGCAGAGGTGGGGAGAACTATGGCTACACCTTC.

The V call is TRBV4-1, the J call TRBJ2-1, with TRBD2 identical over 7 bases. CDR3 length: 17 residues. Germline CDR1 reads MGHRA; CDR2 reads YSYEKL. After removal of 2 bases from V and 6 bases from J, the junction contained 13 bases not matched to a gene. The CDR3 coding sequence is TGCGCCAGCAGCCAAAGTGACTCTAGCGGAGGACTCAATGAGCAGTTCTTC. This translates into CASSQSDSSGGLNEQFF.

This CDR3 is CASSLGEFLDIQYF. Written as DNA, the CDR3 is TGCGCCAGCAGCTTGGGTGAGTTCCTTGACATTCAGTACTTC. The J gene is TRBJ2-4, the V gene TRBV5-1; D is unclear. V was shortened by 0 bases and J by 8 bases, with 12 bases between the two germline ends. Germline CDR1 is SGHRS and CDR2 is YFSETQ. CDR3 size: 14 residues.

This clone appeared a single time. V is TRBV28 and J is TRBJ2-6; maybe TRBD1 (6 bases). The ends were cut back, 11 bases at V and 2 bases at J, with 13 bases in the middle. Germline CDR1 MDHEN, CDR2 SYDVKM. The CDR3 length is 14 residues. The CDR3 region has the DNA TGTGCCTCGTCGGACAGAGCTGGGGCCAACGTCCTGACTTTC. It is translated as CASSDRAGANVLTF.

This clone came up once. The chain joins TRBV10-3 to TRBJ2-7, with TRBD1 as a possible D gene (6 bases). V gave up 4 bases and J gave up 2 bases, with 12 bases separating them. This CDR3 is 14 amino acids long. CDR1 is ENHRY, CDR2 SYGVKD, per germline. CDR3 sequence: CAISGRGTTYEQYF. The DNA for the CDR3 is TGTGCCATCAGTGGCAGGGGAACTACCTACGAGCAGTACTTC.

The chain combines TRBV28 with TRBJ2-1; 15 bases match TRBD2. Germline values: CDR1 MDHEN, CDR2 SYDVKM. V lost 3 bases to trimming and J lost 7 bases; unmatched junction nucleotides: 7. The CDR3 extends over 17 amino acids. CDR3 DNA: TGTGCCAGCAGTTTCCCTCGGACTAGCGGGGGGGGTAATGAGCAGTTCTTC. Translation: CASSFPRTSGGGNEQFF.

The rearrangement joins TRBV10-3 to TRBJ2-3; 8 bases fit TRBD1. The CDR3 consists of 13 residues. The germline V gene encodes CDR1 ENHRY and CDR2 SYGVKD. Trimming removed 8 bases from V and 6 bases from J; junction bases left unmatched: 7. The CDR3 coding sequence is TGTGCCATCGGACAGGGACTGTCGGATACGCAGTATTTT. This codes for CAIGQGLSDTQYF.

This clone was counted a single time. This chain uses TRBV15 with TRBJ1-2, with D perhaps matching TRBD1 (5 bases). The CDR3 extends over 12 amino acids. V was pared by 1 base and J by 8 bases, with 8 bases between. Per the germline V gene, CDR1 is LNHNV and CDR2 is YYDKDF (reference sequence). CDR3 region: CATSRGGEGYTF. The CDR3 nucleotides are TGTGCCACCAGCAGAGGGGGGGAGGGCTACACCTTC.

This chain connects TRBV28 to TRBJ2-3, with 9 bases lining up with TRBD2. Germline V gene lookup returns CDR1 MDHEN and CDR2 SYDVKM. V dropped 5 bases and J dropped 7; count of bases not matched to a gene: 13. The CDR3 contains 16 residues. CDR3 nucleotides: TGTGCCAGCAGTCCCCCATTGGCGGGAGGGGTTCATACGCAGTATTTT. Translating it yields CASSPPLAGGVHTQYF.

Comments on this clone: One end of the junction is discordant with germline, which a read error may explain. The chain combines TRBV6-6 with TRBJ2-7, with 12 bases matching TRBD2. The germline CDR1 and CDR2 sequences are MNHNY and SVGAGI (reference sequence). There are 15 residues in the CDR3. The CDR3 bases are TGTGCCAGCAGCAGACTAGCGGGAGTTCTGAACGAGCGGTACTTC. It codes for CASSRLAGVLNERYF.

The rearrangement joins TRBV5-1 to TRBJ1-5, with no clear D. This CDR3 has 15 amino acids. The V end lost 0 bases, the J end lost 8 bases, and 15 bases lay between the germline ends. CDR1 and CDR2 (germline): SGHRS, YFSETQ. The CDR3 DNA reads as TGCGCCAGCAGCTTGGGACCGGGAGGAGCAGAGCCCCAGCATTTT. This codes for CASSLGPGGAEPQHF. The full variable domain, its missing parts supplied by reference TRBV5-1 and TRBJ1-5, is KAGVTQTPRYLIKTRGQQVTLSCSPISGHRSVSWYQQTPGQGLQFLFEYFSETQRNKGNFPGRFSGRQFSNSRSEMNVSTLELGDSALYLCASSLGPGGAEPQHFGDGTRLSIL.

The J gene is TRBJ1-5, the V gene TRBV6-6; possible D gene TRBD1, 6 bases. Germline loops: CDR1 MNHNY, CDR2 SVGAGI (reference sequence). Trimming shortened V by 7 bases and J by 5 bases, and 15 bases separated the two germline ends. The length of the CDR3 is 14 residues. The CDR3, as DNA: TGTGCCAGCAACGTTGGGGGCCTCTATCAGCCCCAGCATTTT. Protein sequence: CASNVGGLYQPQHF.

V usage is TRBV4-2 and J usage is TRBJ1-5; TRBD1 might be the D (5 bases). Trimming took off 7 bases at V and 7 bases at J, with 20 bases between the two ends. The CDR3 totals 15 residues. Germline loops: CDR1 LGHNA, CDR2 YNFKEQ. DNA for the CDR3: TGTGCCAGCACCGAAGAGGACCAGGGAAGGCAGCCCCAGCATTTT. It specifies CASTEEDQGRQPQHF.

The chain recombines TRBV28 with TRBJ2-5; 7 bases line up with TRBD2. Germline V gives CDR1 MDHEN, CDR2 SYDVKM. With 6 bases clipped from V and 2 bases from J, the junction kept 9 bases outside the gene matches. The CDR3 extends over 15 amino acids. For the CDR3, the DNA is TGTGCCAGCAGCCGCCCGGGGCGGGGGCAAGAGACCCAGTACTTC. This codes for CASSRPGRGQETQYF.

This rearrangement joins TRBV6-5 to TRBJ1-1; D may be TRBD1 (5 bases). CDR1 MNHEY and CDR2 SVGAGI come from the germline V gene. This CDR3 contains 15 residues. The ends were cut back, 3 bases at V and 1 base at J, with 12 bases in the middle. The CDR3 bases are TGTGCCAGCAGTTATGTGGAGGGGACGAACACTGAAGCTTTCTTT. Translating it yields CASSYVEGTNTEAFF.